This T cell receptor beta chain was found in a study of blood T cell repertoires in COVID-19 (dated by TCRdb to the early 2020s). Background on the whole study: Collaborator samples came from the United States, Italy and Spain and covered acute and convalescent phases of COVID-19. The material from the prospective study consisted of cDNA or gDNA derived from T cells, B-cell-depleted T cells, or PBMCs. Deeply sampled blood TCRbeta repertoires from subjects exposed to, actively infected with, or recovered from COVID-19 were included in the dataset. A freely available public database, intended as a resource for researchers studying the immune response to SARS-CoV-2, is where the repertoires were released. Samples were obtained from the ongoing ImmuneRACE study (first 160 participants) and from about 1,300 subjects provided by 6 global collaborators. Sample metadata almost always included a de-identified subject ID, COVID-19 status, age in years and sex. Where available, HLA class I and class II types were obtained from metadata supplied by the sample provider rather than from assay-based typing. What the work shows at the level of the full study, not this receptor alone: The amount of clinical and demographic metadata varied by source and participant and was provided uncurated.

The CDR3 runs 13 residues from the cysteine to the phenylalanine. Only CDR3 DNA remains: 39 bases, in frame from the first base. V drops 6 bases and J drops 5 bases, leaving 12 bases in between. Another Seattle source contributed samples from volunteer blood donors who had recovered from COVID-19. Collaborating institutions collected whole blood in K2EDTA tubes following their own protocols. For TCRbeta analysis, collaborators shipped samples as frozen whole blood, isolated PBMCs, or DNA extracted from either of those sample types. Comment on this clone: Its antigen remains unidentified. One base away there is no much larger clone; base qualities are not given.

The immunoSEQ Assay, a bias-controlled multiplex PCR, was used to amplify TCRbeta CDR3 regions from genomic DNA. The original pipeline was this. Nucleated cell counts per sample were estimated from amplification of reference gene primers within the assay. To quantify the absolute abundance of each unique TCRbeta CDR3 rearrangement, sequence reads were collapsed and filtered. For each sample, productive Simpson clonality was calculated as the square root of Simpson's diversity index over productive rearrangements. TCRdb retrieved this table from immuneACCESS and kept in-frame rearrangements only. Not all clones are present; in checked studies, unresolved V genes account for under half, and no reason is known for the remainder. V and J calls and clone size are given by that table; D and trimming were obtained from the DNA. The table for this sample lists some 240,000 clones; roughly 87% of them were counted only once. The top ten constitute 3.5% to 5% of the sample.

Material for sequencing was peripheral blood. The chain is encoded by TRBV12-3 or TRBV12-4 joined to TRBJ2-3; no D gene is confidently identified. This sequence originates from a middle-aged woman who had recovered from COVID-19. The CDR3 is CASSLASGDTQYF. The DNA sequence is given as TGTGCCAGCAGCCTCGCTAGTGGAGATACGCAGTATTTT.